A selection of T cell receptor beta chains follows, all from one sample in a study of response to subunit inactivated influenza vaccine. Via MiXCR, TCRdb re-called the RT-PCR reads, giving one row per CDR3 protein. This table holds around 760,000 distinct CDR3 sequences, approximately 15% found once. The sequencing used PBMCs from blood, collected 14 days before vaccination. These receptors all stem from a man aged 45 to 65 who received an inactivated influenza vaccine. The CDR3 runs from the conserved cysteine through the conserved F or W. A D gene is named only where the DNA matches it firmly. Clone size is not always given. Where it is, it says once, few, many or a class for expanded clones.

CDR3aa	CDR3nt	j_gene	d_gene	v_gene	abundance	len
CASSRFDEQFF	TGTGCCAGCAGCCGCTTCGATGAGCAGTTCTTC	TRBJ2-1	.	TRBV3-1	.	11
CATKQGPNTHNEQFF	TGTGCCACCAAACAGGGACCCAATACCCACAATGAGCAGTTCTTC	TRBJ2-1	.	TRBV12-3/TRBV12-4	few	15
CASSLSSSAGGLKSIVAF	TGTGCCAGCAGCTTAAGTTCGTCAGCGGGGGGGCTTAAGTCGATTGTGGCTTTC	TRBJ2-1	TRBD2	TRBV11-2	few	18
CASSLAGAHLNTGELFF	TGTGCCAGCAGTCTAGCGGGGGCCCACCTTAACACCGGGGAGCTGTTTTTT	TRBJ2-2	TRBD2	TRBV7-8	.	17
CASSYSGTGAINEQFF	TGTGCCAGCAGTTACTCCGGGACAGGGGCAATCAATGAGCAGTTCTTC	TRBJ2-1	TRBD1	TRBV6-5	few	16
CSASQLAGRIEQYF	TGCAGTGCTTCCCAACTAGCGGGTAGGATCGAGCAGTACTTC	TRBJ2-7	TRBD2	TRBV20-1	.	14
CATSDGTFNVLTF	TGTGCCACCAGCGATGGGACTTTCAACGTCCTGACTTTC	TRBJ2-6	.	TRBV15	many	13
CASSRTSGHTQYF	TGTGCCAGCAGTCGGACTAGCGGGCATACGCAGTATTTT	TRBJ2-3	TRBD2	TRBV28	.	13
CASSEGAFTDTQYF	TGCGCCAGCAGCGAGGGCGCGTTCACAGATACGCAGTATTTT	TRBJ2-3	.	TRBV5-1	.	14
CASSFREINSPLHF	TGTGCCAGCAGCTTCAGGGAAATCAATTCACCCCTCCACTTT	TRBJ1-6	.	TRBV7-9	few	14
CASRTDRANSPLHF	TGTGCCAGCAGGACGGACAGGGCTAATTCACCCCTCCACTTT	TRBJ1-6	TRBD1	TRBV27	.	14
CASSSPADPYNEQFF	TGTGCCAGCAGTAGCCCGGCGGACCCTTACAATGAGCAGTTCTTC	TRBJ2-1	.	TRBV12-3/TRBV12-4	few	15
CSVVSDRPGYGYTF	TGCAGCGTTGTCTCCGACAGGCCAGGCTATGGCTACACCTTC	TRBJ1-2	.	TRBV29-1	once	14
CASSQEGFGTLTGELFF	TGTGCCAGCAGCCAAGAGGGTTTCGGGACTTTAACCGGGGAGCTGTTTTTT	TRBJ2-2	.	TRBV14	.	17
CASSLLLGQGKNIQYF	TGTGCCAGCAGCTTACTTTTGGGTCAGGGGAAAAACATTCAGTACTTC	TRBJ2-4	.	TRBV7-9	many	16
CARQVDNEQFF	TGTGCCAGACAGGTGGACAATGAGCAGTTCTTC	TRBJ2-1	.	TRBV7-9	.	11
CASANSGGAYEQYF	TGCGCCAGCGCTAATAGCGGGGGAGCCTACGAGCAGTACTTC	TRBJ2-7	TRBD2	TRBV5-1	.	14
CASSPRTGFVGELFF	TGTGCCAGCAGCCCAAGGACAGGTTTTGTCGGGGAGCTGTTTTTT	TRBJ2-2	TRBD1	TRBV9	few	15
CASTMGLNTEAFF	TGTGCCAGCACTATGGGGCTGAACACTGAAGCTTTCTTT	TRBJ1-1	.	TRBV6-6	few	13
CATSRAADLGTGELFF	TGTGCCACCAGCAGAGCCGCCGACCTAGGCACCGGGGAGCTGTTTTTT	TRBJ2-2	.	TRBV15	few	16
CASSLSGLGLSGANVLTF	TGTGCCAGCAGCCTATCGGGACTAGGGCTCTCTGGGGCCAACGTCCTGACTTTC	TRBJ2-6	TRBD2	TRBV7-3	.	18
CAISDLGQGDYEQYF	TGTGCCATCAGTGATCTCGGACAGGGTGATTACGAGCAGTACTTC	TRBJ2-7	TRBD1	TRBV10-3	.	15
CASREAGRNSGNTIYF	TGTGCCAGCAGGGAGGCAGGTAGAAACTCTGGAAACACCATATATTTT	TRBJ1-3	.	TRBV12-3/TRBV12-4	.	16
CASSLGGQPTDTQYF	TGCGCCAGCAGCCTCGGGGGGCAGCCCACAGATACGCAGTATTTT	TRBJ2-3	.	TRBV4-3	.	15
CSAREGTANQPQHF	TGCAGTGCTAGAGAGGGGACCGCCAATCAGCCCCAGCATTTT	TRBJ1-5	.	TRBV20-1	few	14
CASSSYPGQGNTEAFF	TGCGCCAGCAGCTCTTATCCGGGACAGGGGAACACTGAAGCTTTCTTT	TRBJ1-1	TRBD1	TRBV5-1	few	16